Shown below are 9 T cell receptor beta chains from a single sample sequenced in a study of shared T cell receptors in the human thymus. TCRdb's table, derived via immunoSEQ multiplex PCR, lists solely in-frame clones and lacks some. The sample lists fewer than 700,000 clones, 88% occurring once. This same sample was also taken into another study, of human thymus T cells.

Input material: thymocytes. The receptor source for this set is a boy less than two years old with a congenital heart defect.

The rearrangement uses TRBV5-5 and TRBJ2-7; TRBD1 matches 10 bases. This CDR3 region has 15 residues. Germline values: CDR1 SGHKS, CDR2 YYEKEE (reference sequence). Losses at the gene ends were 1 base for V and 3 bases for J; bases not matched to a gene: 4. The DNA of the CDR3 is TGTGCCAGCAGCTTGAGGAGGGACAGGGGCTACGAGCAGTACTTC. Translation: CASSLRRDRGYEQYF.

The chain couples TRBV5-6 to TRBJ2-5; possibly TRBD2 for D (6 bases). The end of the DNA is better explained by TRBJ2-7, so the J call may be wrong. The length of the CDR3 is 16 residues. Germline values: CDR1 SGHDT, CDR2 YYEEEE. The CDR3 protein is CASSGGGGKGLYEQYF. CDR3 DNA sequence: TGTGCCAGCAGCGGGGGTGGCGGGAAGGGGCTATACGAGCAGTACTTC.

The V and J genes are TRBV30 and TRBJ2-1, with TRBD1 identical over 7 bases. CDR1 and CDR2 (germline): GTSNPN, SVGIG (reference sequence). V lost 3 bases, J lost 4 bases, and 15 bases stayed unmatched. This CDR3 region has 17 residues. As DNA, the CDR3 is TGTGCCTGGAGCAGGACAGGTGGAGTGGCTTTTTACAATGAGCAGTTCTTC. Its protein is CAWSRTGGVAFYNEQFF. Full variable domain (rest looked up from reference TRBV30 and TRBJ2-1): SQTIHQWPATLVQPVGSPLSLECTVEGTSNPNLYWYRQAAGRGLQLLFYSVGIGQISSEVPQNLSASRPQDRQFILSSKKLLLSDSGFYLCAWSRTGGVAFYNEQFFGPGTRLTVL.

The chain combines TRBV19 with TRBJ2-7, with 8 bases identical to TRBD2. The ends lost 5 bases at V and 0 bases at J; junction bases unmatched: 6. Germline CDR1 reads LNHDA; CDR2 reads SQIVND (reference sequence). The CDR3 has 15 residues. The CDR3 bases are TGTGCCAGTAGTTCCCAGCGGGAGAGCTCCTACGAGCAGTACTTC. Its protein product is CASSSQRESSYEQYF.

This chain connects TRBV10-3 to TRBJ2-2; 7 nucleotides line up with TRBD2. The CDR3 is made up of 14 amino acids. V shed 5 bases and J 0 bases; nucleotides not matched to a gene: 0. Germline CDR1 reads ENHRY; CDR2 reads SYGVKD. The CDR3 loop reads CAISLAANTGELFF. The DNA for the CDR3 is TGTGCCATCAGTCTAGCGGCGAACACCGGGGAGCTGTTTTTT.

V and J are TRBV27 and TRBJ2-5; 11 bases are a match to TRBD2. CDR1 is MNHEY and CDR2 is SMNVEV in the germline V gene (reference sequence). Trimming removed 4 bases from V and 5 bases from J; junction bases left unmatched: 3. The CDR3 is 14 residues long. CDR3 amino acids: CASSSTSGSETQYF. In nucleotides, the CDR3 is TGTGCCAGCAGTTCCACTAGCGGGAGCGAGACCCAGTACTTC.

CDR3 region: CASSQGPGWDEQYF. CDR3 in DNA: TGTGCCAGCAGCCAGGGCCCGGGGTGGGACGAGCAGTACTTC. The rearrangement joins TRBV14 to TRBJ2-7; tentatively, D is TRBD2 (5 bases). V dropped 3 bases and J dropped 5 bases, with 14 bases sitting between them. Germline V gene sequence: CDR1 SGHDN, CDR2 FVKESK. The CDR3 spans 14 residues.

Remarks on this clone: Other DNA sequences in this specimen translate into the identical CDR3. The CDR3 coding sequence is TGTGCCAGTAGTATAGGGAACAGGGAAAACATTCAGTACTTC. As protein: CASSIGNRENIQYF. The chain combines TRBV19 with TRBJ2-4, with TRBD1 as a possible D gene (6 bases). The CDR3 is made up of 14 amino acids. Germline loops: CDR1 LNHDA, CDR2 SQIVND (reference sequence). With 1 base removed from V and 5 bases from J, the gap between germline ends came to 9 bases.

The chain couples TRBV28 to TRBJ2-1, with 13 bases lining up with TRBD2. This CDR3 is 18 amino acids long. CDR1 is MDHEN and CDR2 is SYDVKM in the germline V gene. With 4 bases clipped from V and 4 bases from J, the junction kept 10 bases outside the gene matches. For the CDR3, the DNA is TGTGCCAGCAGTTCAGAACTAGCGGGAGGGCCGGATTACAATGAGCAGTTCTTC. Amino acid sequence: CASSSELAGGPDYNEQFF.